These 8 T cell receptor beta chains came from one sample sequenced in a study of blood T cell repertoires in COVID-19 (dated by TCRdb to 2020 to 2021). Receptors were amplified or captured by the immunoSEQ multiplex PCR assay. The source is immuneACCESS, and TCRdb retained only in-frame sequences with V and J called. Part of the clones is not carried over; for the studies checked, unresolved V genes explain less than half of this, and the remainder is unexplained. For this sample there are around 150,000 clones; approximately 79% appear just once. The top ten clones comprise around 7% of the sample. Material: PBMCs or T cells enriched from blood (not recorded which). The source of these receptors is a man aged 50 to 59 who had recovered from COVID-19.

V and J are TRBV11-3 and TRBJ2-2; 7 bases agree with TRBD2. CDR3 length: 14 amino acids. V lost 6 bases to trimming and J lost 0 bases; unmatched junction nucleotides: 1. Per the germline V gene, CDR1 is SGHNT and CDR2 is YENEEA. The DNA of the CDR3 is TGTGCCAGCAGTGGGGGGGCGAACACCGGGGAGCTGTTTTTT. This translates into CASSGGANTGELFF.

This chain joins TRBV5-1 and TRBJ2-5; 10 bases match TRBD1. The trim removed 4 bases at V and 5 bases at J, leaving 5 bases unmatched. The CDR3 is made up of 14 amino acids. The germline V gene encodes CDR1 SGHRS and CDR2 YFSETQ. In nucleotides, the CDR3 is TGCGCCAGCAGCCGGACAGGGGGTGGGGAGACCCAGTACTTC. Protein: CASSRTGGGETQYF.

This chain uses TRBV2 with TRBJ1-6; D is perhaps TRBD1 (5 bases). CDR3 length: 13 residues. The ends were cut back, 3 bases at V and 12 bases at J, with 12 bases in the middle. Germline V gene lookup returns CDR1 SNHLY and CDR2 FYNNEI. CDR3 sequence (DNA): TGTGCCAGCAGTGAGGTCCAGGGAGGACCCCTCCACTTT. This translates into CASSEVQGGPLHF. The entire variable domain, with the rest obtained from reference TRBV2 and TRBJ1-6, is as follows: EPEVTQTPSHQVTQMGQEVILRCVPISNHLYFYWYRQILGQKVEFLVSFYNNEISEKSEIFDDQFSVERPDGSNFTLKIRSTKLEDSAMYFCASSEVQGGPLHFGNGTRLTVT.

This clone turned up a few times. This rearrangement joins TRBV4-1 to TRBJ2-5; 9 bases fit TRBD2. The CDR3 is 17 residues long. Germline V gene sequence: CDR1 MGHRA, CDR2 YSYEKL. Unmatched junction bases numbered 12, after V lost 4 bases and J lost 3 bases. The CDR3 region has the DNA TGCGCCAGCAGCCGAGGGCCCAGCGGGGGGCCCAAAGAGACCCAGTACTTC. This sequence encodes CASSRGPSGGPKETQYF.

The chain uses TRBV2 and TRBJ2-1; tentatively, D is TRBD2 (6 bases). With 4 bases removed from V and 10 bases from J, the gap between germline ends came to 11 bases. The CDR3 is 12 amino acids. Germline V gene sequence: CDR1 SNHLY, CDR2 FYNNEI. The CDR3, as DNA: TGTGCCAGCAGTGCCCAGGGACTGGAGCAGTTCTTC. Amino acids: CASSAQGLEQFF.

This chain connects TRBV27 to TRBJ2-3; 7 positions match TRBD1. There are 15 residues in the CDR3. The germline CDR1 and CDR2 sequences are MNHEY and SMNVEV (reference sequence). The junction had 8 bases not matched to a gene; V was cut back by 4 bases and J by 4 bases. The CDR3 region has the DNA TGTGCCAGCAGTTCATCACAGGGGACGGCAGATACGCAGTATTTT. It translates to CASSSSQGTADTQYF.

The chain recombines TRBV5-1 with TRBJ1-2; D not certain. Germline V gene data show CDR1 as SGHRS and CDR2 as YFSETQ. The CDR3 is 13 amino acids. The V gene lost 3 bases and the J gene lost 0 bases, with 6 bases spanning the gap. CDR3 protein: CASSWSTNYGYTF. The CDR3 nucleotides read TGCGCCAGCAGCTGGAGCACTAACTATGGCTACACCTTC.

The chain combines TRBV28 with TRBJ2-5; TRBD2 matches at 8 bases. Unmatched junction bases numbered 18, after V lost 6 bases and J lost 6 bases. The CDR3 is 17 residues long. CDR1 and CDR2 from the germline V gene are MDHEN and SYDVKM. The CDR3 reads CASSPYGVIAGIKTQYF. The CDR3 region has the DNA TGTGCCAGCAGCCCCTATGGAGTAATAGCGGGGATAAAGACCCAGTACTTC.